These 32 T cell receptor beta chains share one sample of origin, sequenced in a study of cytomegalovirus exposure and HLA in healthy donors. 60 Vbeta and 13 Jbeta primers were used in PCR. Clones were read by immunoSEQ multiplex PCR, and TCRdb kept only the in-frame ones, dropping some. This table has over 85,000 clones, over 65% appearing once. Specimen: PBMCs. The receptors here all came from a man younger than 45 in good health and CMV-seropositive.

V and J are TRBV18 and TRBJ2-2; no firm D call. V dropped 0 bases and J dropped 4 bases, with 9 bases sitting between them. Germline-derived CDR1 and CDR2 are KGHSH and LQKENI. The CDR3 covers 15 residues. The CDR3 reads CASSPPGDTTGELFF. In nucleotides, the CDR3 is TGTGCCAGCTCACCACCAGGTGACACCACCGGGGAGCTGTTTTTT.

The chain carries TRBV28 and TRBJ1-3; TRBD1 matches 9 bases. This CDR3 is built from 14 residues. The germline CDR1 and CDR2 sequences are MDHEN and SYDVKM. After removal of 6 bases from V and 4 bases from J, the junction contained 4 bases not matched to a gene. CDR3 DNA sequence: TGTGCCAGCAGGCCGACAGGGGGGGGAAACACCATATATTTT. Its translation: CASRPTGGGNTIYF.

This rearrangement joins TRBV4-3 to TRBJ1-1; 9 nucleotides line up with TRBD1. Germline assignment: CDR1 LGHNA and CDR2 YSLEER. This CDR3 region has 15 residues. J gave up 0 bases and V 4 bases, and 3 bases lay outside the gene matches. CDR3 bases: TGCGCCAGCAGCCCCAGACAGGGGGTGAACACTGAAGCTTTCTTT. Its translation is CASSPRQGVNTEAFF.

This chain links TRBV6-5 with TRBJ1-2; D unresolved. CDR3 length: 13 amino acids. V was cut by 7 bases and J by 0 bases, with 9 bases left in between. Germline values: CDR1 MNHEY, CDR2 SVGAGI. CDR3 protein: CASTRGANYGYTF. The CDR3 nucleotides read TGTGCCAGCACGCGGGGAGCTAACTATGGCTACACCTTC.

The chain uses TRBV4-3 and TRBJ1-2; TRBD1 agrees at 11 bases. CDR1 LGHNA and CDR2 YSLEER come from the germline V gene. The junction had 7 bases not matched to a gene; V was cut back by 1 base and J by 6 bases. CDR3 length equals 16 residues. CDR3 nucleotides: TGCGCCAGCAGCCAAGCAAGGACAGGGGGCTATGATGGCTACACCTTC. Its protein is CASSQARTGGYDGYTF.

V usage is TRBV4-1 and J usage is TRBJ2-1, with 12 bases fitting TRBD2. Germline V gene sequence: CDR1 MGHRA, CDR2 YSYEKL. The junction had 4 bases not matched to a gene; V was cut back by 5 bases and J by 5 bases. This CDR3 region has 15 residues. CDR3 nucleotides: TGCGCCAGCAGCATACTAGCGGGGGGAAACAATGAGCAGTTCTTC. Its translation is CASSILAGGNNEQFF.

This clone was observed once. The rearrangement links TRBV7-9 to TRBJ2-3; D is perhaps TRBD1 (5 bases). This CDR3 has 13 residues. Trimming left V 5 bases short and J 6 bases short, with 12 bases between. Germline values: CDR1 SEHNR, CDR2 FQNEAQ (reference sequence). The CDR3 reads CASSLGAWDTQYF. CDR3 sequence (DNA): TGTGCCAGCAGCCTAGGGGCATGGGATACGCAGTATTTT.

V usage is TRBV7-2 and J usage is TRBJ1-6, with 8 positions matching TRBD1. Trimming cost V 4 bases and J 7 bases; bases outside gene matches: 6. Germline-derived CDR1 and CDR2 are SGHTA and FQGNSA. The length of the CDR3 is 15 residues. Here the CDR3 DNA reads TGTGCCAGCAGCTACTCGGGACAGGTGAATTCACCCCTCCACTTT. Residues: CASSYSGQVNSPLHF. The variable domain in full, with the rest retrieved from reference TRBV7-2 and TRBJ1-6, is GAGVSQSPSNKVTEKGKDVELRCDPISGHTALYWYRQSLGQGLEFLIYFQGNSAPDKSGLPSDRFSAERTGGSVSTLTIQRTQQEDSAVYLCASSYSGQVNSPLHFGNGTRLTVT.

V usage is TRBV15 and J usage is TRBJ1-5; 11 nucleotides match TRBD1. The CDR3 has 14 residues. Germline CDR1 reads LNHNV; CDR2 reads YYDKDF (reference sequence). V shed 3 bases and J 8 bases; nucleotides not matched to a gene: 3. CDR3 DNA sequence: TGTGCCACCAGCAGCTGGGGACAGGGGGAGCCCCAGCATTTT. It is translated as CATSSWGQGEPQHF. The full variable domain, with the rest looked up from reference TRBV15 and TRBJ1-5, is DAMVIQNPRYQVTQFGKPVTLSCSQTLNHNVMYWYQQKSSQAPKLLFHYYDKDFNNEADTPDNFQSRRPNTSFCFLDIRSPGLGDTAMYLCATSSWGQGEPQHFGDGTRLSIL.

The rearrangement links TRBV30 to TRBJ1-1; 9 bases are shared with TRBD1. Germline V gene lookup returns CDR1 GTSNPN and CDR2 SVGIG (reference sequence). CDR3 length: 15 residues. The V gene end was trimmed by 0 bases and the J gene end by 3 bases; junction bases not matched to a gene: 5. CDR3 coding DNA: TGTGCCTGGAGTGTGACAGGGGGATCCTACACTGAAGCTTTCTTT. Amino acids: CAWSVTGGSYTEAFF.

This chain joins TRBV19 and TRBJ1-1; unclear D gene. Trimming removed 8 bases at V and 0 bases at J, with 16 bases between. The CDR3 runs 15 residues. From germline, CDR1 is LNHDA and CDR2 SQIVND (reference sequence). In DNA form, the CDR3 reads TGTGCCAGTTCCTTGGCCGGAGTTGTGAACACTGAAGCTTTCTTT. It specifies CASSLAGVVNTEAFF.

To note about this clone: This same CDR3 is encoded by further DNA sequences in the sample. The DNA of the CDR3 is TGCGCCAGCAGCCAAGGGCAGGGGAGCTACGAGCAGTACTTC. Translation gives CASSQGQGSYEQYF. The V and J genes are TRBV4-3 and TRBJ2-7, with D possibly matching TRBD1 (6 bases). The CDR3 contains 14 residues. Between the trimmed V and J ends, which lost 1 base and 3 bases, there was a span of 10 bases. Germline V CDR1 and CDR2: LGHNA, YSLEER.

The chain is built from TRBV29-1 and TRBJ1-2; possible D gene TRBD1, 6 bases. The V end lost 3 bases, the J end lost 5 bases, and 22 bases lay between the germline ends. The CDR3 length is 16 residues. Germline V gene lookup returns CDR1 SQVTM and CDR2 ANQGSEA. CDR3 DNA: TGCAGCGTTGACACTCGAAAAACAGGGAAGGCGTATGGCTACACCTTC. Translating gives CSVDTRKTGKAYGYTF.

CDR3 loop: CASSVDGGGGGFATQYF. The CDR3 nucleotides are TGTGCCAGCAGCGTAGATGGAGGGGGCGGGGGGTTCGCTACGCAGTATTTT. V is TRBV9 and J is TRBJ2-3; TRBD2 might be the D (8 bases). Trimming stripped 0 bases from V and 8 bases from J, with 22 bases between. The CDR3 is made up of 17 amino acids. Germline assignment: CDR1 SGDLS and CDR2 YYNGEE.

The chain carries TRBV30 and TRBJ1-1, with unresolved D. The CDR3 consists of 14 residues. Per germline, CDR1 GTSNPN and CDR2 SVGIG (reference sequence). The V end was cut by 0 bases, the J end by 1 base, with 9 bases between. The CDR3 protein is CAWSVVRGNTEAFF. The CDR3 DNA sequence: TGTGCCTGGAGTGTAGTGCGGGGGAACACTGAAGCTTTCTTT. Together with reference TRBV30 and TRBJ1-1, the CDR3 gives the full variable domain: SQTIHQWPATLVQPVGSPLSLECTVEGTSNPNLYWYRQAAGRGLQLLFYSVGIGQISSEVPQNLSASRPQDRQFILSSKKLLLSDSGFYLCAWSVVRGNTEAFFGQGTRLTVV.

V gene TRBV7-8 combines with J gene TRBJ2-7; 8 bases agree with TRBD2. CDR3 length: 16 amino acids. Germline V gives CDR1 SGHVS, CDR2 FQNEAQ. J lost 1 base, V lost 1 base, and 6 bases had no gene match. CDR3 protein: CASSLDYTGGSYEQYF. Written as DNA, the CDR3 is TGTGCCAGCAGCTTAGACTATACGGGGGGGTCCTACGAGCAGTACTTC.

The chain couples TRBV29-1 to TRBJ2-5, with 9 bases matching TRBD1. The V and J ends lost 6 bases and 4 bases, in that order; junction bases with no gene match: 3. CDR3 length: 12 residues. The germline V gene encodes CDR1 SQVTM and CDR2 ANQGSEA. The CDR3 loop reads CSVGTGRETQYF. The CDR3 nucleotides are TGCAGCGTCGGGACAGGGAGAGAGACCCAGTACTTC.

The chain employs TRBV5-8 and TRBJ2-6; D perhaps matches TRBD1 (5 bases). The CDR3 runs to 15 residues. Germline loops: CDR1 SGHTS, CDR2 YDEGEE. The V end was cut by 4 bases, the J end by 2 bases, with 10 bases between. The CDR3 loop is CASSLRVTGANVLTF. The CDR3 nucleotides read TGTGCCAGCAGCCTCAGGGTCACTGGGGCCAACGTCCTGACTTTC.

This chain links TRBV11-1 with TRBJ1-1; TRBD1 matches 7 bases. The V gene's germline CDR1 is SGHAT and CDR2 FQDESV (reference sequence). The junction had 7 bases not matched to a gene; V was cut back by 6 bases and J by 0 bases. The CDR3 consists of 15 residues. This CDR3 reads CASSLTGPMNTEAFF. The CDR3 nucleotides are TGTGCCAGCAGTTTGACAGGGCCAATGAACACTGAAGCTTTCTTT.

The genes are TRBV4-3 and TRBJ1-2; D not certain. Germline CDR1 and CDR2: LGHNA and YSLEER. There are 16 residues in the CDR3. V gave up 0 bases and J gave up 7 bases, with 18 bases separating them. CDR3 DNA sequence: TGCGCCAGCAGCCAAGACCATGGGGAGTTCTCTCGTGGCTACACCTTC. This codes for CASSQDHGEFSRGYTF.

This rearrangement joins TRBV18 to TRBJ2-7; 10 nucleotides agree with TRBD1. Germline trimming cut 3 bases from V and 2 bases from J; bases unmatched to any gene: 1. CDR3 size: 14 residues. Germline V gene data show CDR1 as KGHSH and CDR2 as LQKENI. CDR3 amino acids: CASSPGQGTYEQYF. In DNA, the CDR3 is TGTGCCAGCTCACCGGGACAGGGGACCTACGAGCAGTACTTC. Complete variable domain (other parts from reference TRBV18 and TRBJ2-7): NAGVMQNPRHLVRRRGQEARLRCSPMKGHSHVYWYRQLPEEGLKFMVYLQKENIIDESGMPKERFSAEFPKEGPSILRIQQVVRGDSAAYFCASSPGQGTYEQYFGPGTRLTVT.

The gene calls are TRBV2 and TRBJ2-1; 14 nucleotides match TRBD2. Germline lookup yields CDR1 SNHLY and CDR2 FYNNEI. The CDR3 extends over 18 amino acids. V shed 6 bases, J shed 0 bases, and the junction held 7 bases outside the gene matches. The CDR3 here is CASRTTSGGAGSYNEQFF. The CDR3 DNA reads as TGTGCCAGCAGGACGACTAGCGGGGGGGCAGGCTCCTACAATGAGCAGTTCTTC.

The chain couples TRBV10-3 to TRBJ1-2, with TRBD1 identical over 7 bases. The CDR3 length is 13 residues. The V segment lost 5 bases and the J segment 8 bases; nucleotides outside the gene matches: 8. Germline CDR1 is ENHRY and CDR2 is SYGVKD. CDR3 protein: CAISLEGGGGYTF. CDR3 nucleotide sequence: TGTGCCATCAGTCTGGAAGGGGGCGGCGGCTACACCTTC.

The CDR3, as DNA: TGCGCCAGCAGGCCCAGGGCGGGACAGGCCTACAATGAGCAGTTCTTC. Translating gives CASRPRAGQAYNEQFF. V usage is TRBV4-1 and J usage is TRBJ2-1; 8 positions match TRBD1. CDR1 and CDR2 (germline): MGHRA, YSYEKL. V was pared by 6 bases and J by 2 bases, with 9 bases of the junction left unmatched. The CDR3 length is 16 residues.

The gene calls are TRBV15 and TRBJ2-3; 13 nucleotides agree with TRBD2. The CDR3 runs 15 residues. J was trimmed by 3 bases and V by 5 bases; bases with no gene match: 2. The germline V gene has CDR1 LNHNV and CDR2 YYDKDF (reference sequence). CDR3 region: CATSGGLAGTDTQYF. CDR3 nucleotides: TGTGCCACCAGCGGGGGACTAGCGGGGACAGATACGCAGTATTTT.

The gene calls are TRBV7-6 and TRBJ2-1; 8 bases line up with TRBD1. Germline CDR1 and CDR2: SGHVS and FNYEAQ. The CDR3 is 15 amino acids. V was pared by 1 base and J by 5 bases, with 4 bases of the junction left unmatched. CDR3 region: CASSLGDRPHNEQFF. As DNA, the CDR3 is TGTGCCAGCAGCTTAGGGGACAGGCCGCACAATGAGCAGTTCTTC. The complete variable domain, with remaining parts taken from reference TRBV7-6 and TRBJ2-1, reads GAGVSQSPRYKVTKRGQDVALRCDPISGHVSLYWYRQALGQGPEFLTYFNYEAQQDKSGLPNDRFSAERPEGSISTLTIQRTEQRDSAMYRCASSLGDRPHNEQFFGPGTRLTVL.

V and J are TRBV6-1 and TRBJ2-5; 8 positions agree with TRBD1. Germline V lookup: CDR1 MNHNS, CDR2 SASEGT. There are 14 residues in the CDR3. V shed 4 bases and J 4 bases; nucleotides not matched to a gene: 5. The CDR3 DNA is TGTGCCAGCAGTGTGTCAGGGGGCGGAGAGACCCAGTACTTC. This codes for CASSVSGGGETQYF.

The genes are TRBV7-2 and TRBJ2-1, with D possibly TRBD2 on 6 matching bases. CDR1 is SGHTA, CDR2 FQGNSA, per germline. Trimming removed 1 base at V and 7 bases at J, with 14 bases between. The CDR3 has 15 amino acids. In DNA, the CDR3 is TGTGCCAGCAGCTTAGAGGAGGCGGGGAAGAATGAGCAGTTCTTC. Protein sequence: CASSLEEAGKNEQFF. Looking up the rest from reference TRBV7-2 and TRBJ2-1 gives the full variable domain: GAGVSQSPSNKVTEKGKDVELRCDPISGHTALYWYRQSLGQGLEFLIYFQGNSAPDKSGLPSDRFSAERTGGSVSTLTIQRTQQEDSAVYLCASSLEEAGKNEQFFGPGTRLTVL.

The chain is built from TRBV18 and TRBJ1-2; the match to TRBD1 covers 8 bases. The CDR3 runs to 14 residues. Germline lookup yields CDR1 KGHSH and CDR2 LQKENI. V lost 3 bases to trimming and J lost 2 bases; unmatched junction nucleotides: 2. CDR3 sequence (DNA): TGTGCCAGCTCACCGGCAGGGGGCAACTATGGCTACACCTTC. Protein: CASSPAGGNYGYTF.

The DNA of the CDR3 is TGTGCCAGCTCACCACCCGGCACCGAGGGCGAAAAACTGTTTTTT. This codes for CASSPPGTEGEKLFF. V and J are TRBV18 and TRBJ1-4; D not certain. V was pared by 0 bases and J by 8 bases, with 13 bases between. CDR3 length: 15 amino acids. Germline-derived CDR1 and CDR2 are KGHSH and LQKENI.

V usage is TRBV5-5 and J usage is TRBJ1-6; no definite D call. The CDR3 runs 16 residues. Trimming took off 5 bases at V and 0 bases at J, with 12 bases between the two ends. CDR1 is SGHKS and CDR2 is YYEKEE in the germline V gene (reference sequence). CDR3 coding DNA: TGTGCCAGCAGTATAGGACTGAACTCCTATAATTCACCCCTCCACTTT. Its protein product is CASSIGLNSYNSPLHF.

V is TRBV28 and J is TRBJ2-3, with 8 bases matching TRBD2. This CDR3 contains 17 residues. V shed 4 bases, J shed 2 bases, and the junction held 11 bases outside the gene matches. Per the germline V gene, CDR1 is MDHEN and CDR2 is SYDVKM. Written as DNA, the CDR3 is TGTGCCAGCAGTTCCTTTCCAGCGGGGGACATCACAGATACGCAGTATTTT. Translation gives CASSSFPAGDITDTQYF.